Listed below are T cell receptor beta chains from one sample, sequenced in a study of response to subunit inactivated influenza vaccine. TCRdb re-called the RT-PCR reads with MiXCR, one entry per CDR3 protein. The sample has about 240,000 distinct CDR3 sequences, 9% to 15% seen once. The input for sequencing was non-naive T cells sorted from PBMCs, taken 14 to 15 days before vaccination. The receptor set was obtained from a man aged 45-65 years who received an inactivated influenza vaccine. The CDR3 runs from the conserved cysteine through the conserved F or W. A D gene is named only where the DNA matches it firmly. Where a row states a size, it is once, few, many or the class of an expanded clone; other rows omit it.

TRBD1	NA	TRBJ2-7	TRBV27	TGTGCCAGCAGAACCGGGACAGGATCCTTGGAGCAGTACTTC	CASRTGTGSLEQYF
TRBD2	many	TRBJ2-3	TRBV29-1	TGCAGCGTTGAAGACCGCGGGGGGGGTACAGATACGCAGTATTTT	CSVEDRGGGTDTQYF
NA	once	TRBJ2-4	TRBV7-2	TGTGCCAGCAGCTTGGGGGGCGCGGGTAGCATTCAGTACTTC	CASSLGGAGSIQYF
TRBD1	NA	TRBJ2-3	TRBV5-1	TGCGCCAGCAGCCCGGGACAGGTCTTAGATACGCAGTATTTT	CASSPGQVLDTQYF
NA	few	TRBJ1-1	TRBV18	TGTGCCAGCTCACCGGGTTGGAACACTGAAGCTTTCTTT	CASSPGWNTEAFF
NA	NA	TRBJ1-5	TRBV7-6	TGTGCCAGCAGCCCTCACGAGGGTCAGCCCCAGCATTTT	CASSPHEGQPQHF
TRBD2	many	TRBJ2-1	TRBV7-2	TGTGCCAGCAGCTTTGGGACTAGCGGGAGTTTCAATGAGCAGTTCTTC	CASSFGTSGSFNEQFF
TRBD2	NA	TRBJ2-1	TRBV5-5	TGTGCCAGCAGCTTGTATTCCCTGAGGCTAGCGGATAATGAGCAGTTCTTC	CASSLYSLRLADNEQFF
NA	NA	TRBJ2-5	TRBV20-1	TGCAGTGCTAGCGACCTCAGGACAGAGACCCAGTACTTC	CSASDLRTETQYF
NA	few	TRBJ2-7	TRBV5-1	TGCGCCAGCAGCGCCACAGGTACCTACGAGCAGTACTTC	CASSATGTYEQYF
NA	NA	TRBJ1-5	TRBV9	TGTGCCAGCAGCGTCGACAGCAATAGCAATCAGCCCCAGCATTTT	CASSVDSNSNQPQHF
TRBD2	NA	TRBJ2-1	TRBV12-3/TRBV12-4	TGTGCCAGCAGTCTAGGACTAGTTGAGCAGTTCTTC	CASSLGLVEQFF
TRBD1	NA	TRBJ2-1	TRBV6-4	TGTGCCAGCAGCCGGGACAGGGGGGGTGAGCAGTTCTTC	CASSRDRGGEQFF
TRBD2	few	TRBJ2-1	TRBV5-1	TGCGCCAGCAGTCTTTCGGGGGGGCCAAGGAATGAGCAGTTCTTC	CASSLSGGPRNEQFF
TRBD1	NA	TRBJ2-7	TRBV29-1	TGCAGCGTTGAACAGGGGGCATCCTACGAGCAGTACTTC	CSVEQGASYEQYF
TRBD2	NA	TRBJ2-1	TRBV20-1	TGCAGTGCATTTTGGGCGGGGGGGAGAAACAATGAGCAGTTCTTC	CSAFWAGGRNNEQFF
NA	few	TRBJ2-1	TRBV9	TGTGCCAGCACCCTTTCGGGCAATGAGCAGTTCTTC	CASTLSGNEQFF
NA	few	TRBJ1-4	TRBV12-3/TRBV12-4	TGTGCCAGCAGACCCGAAACGGGAGCTAATGAAAAACTGTTTTTT	CASRPETGANEKLFF
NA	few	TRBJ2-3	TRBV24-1	TGTGCCACCAGTGATTCTATTAGCGGATCCACAGATACGCAGTATTTT	CATSDSISGSTDTQYF
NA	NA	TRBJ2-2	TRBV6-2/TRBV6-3	TGTGCCAGCAGTTCCGGGGGAACCGGGGAGCTGTTTTTT	CASSSGGTGELFF
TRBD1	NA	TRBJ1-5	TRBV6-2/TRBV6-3	TGTGCCAGCAGTCGATATGGACAGGGCAGTCAGCCCCAGCATTTT	CASSRYGQGSQPQHF
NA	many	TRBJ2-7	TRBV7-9	TGTGCCAGCAGCGAAAACTCGGGCAGGGACGAGCAGTACTTC	CASSENSGRDEQYF
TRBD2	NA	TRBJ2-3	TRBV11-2	TGTGCCAGCTCCGGGGGGGGGGATACGCAGTATTTT	CASSGGGDTQYF
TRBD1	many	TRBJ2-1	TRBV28	TGTGCCAGCAGAAGGGGGGGACAGGGAACCAATGAGCAGTTCTTC	CASRRGGQGTNEQFF
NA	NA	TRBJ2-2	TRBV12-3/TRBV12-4	TGTGCCAGCAGCCTTACAGGGCAGGCCGGGGAGCTGTTTTTT	CASSLTGQAGELFF
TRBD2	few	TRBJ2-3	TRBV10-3	TGTGCCATCAGTGACTCCCTAGCGGGTTCCCGTGATACGCAGTATTTT	CAISDSLAGSRDTQYF
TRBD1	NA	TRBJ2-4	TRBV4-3	TGCGCCAGCAGCCAAGAGGGAGGGACAGGGATAGACATTCAGTACTTC	CASSQEGGTGIDIQYF
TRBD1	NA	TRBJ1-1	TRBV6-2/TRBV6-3	TGTGCCAGCAGTTACGGGGGGACAGCGGCCGGAACGATGAAAGCTTTCTTT	CASSYGGTAAGTMKAFF
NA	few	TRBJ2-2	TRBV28	TGTGCCAGCAGACTCAGAATTGGGGAGCTGTTTTTT	CASRLRIGELFF
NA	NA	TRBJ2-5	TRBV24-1	TGTGCCACCAGTGATCCCTTCCAGGGAGAGACCCAGTACTTC	CATSDPFQGETQYF
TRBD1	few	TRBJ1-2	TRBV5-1	TGCGCCAGCAGCGACACCGGGACAGCTTTTTATGGCTACACCTTC	CASSDTGTAFYGYTF
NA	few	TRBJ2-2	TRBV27	TGTGCCAGCAGACTGACGGGGACCGGGGAGCTGTTTTTT	CASRLTGTGELFF
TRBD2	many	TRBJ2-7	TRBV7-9	TGTGCCAGCAGCTCCTCCGGGACTACTTATTACGAGCAGTACTTC	CASSSSGTTYYEQYF
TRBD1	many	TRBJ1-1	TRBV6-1	TGTGCCAGTTATAGACAGGGTGGGACTGAAGCTTTCTTT	CASYRQGGTEAFF
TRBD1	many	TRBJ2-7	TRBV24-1	TGTGCCACCAGTGAAACCGGGACAGGGGGGAACGAGCAGTACTTC	CATSETGTGGNEQYF
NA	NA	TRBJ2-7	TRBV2	TGTGCCAGCACCGCGGTGGCAGGGCCGGCGGGACTCTCCTACGAGCAGTACTTC	CASTAVAGPAGLSYEQYF
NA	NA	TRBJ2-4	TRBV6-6	TGTGCCAGCACCGGGTCCTTGGGAAACATTCAGTACTTC	CASTGSLGNIQYF
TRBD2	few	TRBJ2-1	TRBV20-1	TGCAGTGCTAGCCGGACTAGCGGCCCCTACAATGAGCAGTTCTTC	CSASRTSGPYNEQFF
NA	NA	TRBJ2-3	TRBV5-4	TGTGCCAGCAGCTTGACCAGCGGGTACCCAGATACGCAGTATTTT	CASSLTSGYPDTQYF
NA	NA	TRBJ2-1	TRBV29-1	TGCAGCGTTGGGGGCTTCTCCTACAATGAGCAGTTCTTC	CSVGGFSYNEQFF
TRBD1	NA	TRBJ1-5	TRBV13	TGTACCAGCAGCTCGACCTGGACAGGGGTAAGCAATCAGCCCCAGCATTTT	CTSSSTWTGVSNQPQHF
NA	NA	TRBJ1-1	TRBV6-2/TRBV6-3	TGTGCCAGCAGTTACAGGTCGGGAGACACTGAAGCTTTCTTT	CASSYRSGDTEAFF
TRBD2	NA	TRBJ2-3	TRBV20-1	TGCAGTGCTAGGGATCCCGGGACTAGAGGGTTCTCTGCGCAGTATTTT	CSARDPGTRGFSAQYF
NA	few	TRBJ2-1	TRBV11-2	TGTGCCAGCAGCTTAACAGGTCGGAATGAGCAGTTCTTC	CASSLTGRNEQFF
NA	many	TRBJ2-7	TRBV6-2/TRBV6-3	TGTGCCAGCAGTTACTCATATGAAGAGGGGTTGGACGAGCAGTACTTC	CASSYSYEEGLDEQYF
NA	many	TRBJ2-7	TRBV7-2	TGTGCCAGCAGCTTGGACCAATCGAGGCAGTACTTC	CASSLDQSRQYF
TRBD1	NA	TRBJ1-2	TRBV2	TGTGCCAGCAGGTTGACAGGGAATGGCTACACCTTC	CASRLTGNGYTF
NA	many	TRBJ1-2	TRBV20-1	TGCAGTGCTAGCCGGGGGTATGGCTACACCTTC	CSASRGYGYTF
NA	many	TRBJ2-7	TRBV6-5	TGTGCCAGCAGTTCCGGGGCCCCCTACGAGCAGTACTTC	CASSSGAPYEQYF
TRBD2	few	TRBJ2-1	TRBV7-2	TGTGCCAGCAGCCCTACTAGCGGGAGGTCTAATGAGCAGTTCTTC	CASSPTSGRSNEQFF
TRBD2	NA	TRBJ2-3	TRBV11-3	TGTGCCAGCAGCTTGGATAGCGGGGCGGGGGATACGCAGTATTTT	CASSLDSGAGDTQYF
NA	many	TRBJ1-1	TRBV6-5	TGTGCCAGCAGTTACTCTAAGACCCCCAGAGGCACTGAAGCTTTCTTT	CASSYSKTPRGTEAFF
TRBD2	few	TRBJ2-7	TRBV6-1	TGTGCCAGCAGTCGCAGACTAGCGGGAGCCCACGAGCAGTACTTC	CASSRRLAGAHEQYF